This T cell receptor beta chain was documented in a study of PD-1 blockade in classical Hodgkin lymphoma. All patients relapsed after autologous stem cell transplantation, and brentuximab vedotin exposure varied. Sequenced by immunoSEQ multiplex PCR; TCRdb stores in-frame clones only, minus some. Among more than 90,000 clones listed, more than 85% were seen once. This CDR3 comprises 15 residues. The V gene's germline CDR1 is MDHEN and CDR2 SYDVKM. V was clipped by 3 bases and J by 0 bases, with 6 bases between them. The chain uses TRBV28 and TRBJ2-6; D is unresolved. This sample comprised peripheral blood mononuclear cells (PBMCs), obtained before the second cycle of nivolumab. The sequence was obtained from a human donor with classical Hodgkin lymphoma. The CDR3 sequence is CASSLSLSGANVLTF. The DNA for the CDR3 is TGTGCCAGCAGTTTGTCCCTCTCTGGGGCCAACGTCCTGACTTTC. The full variable domain, rest sourced from reference TRBV28 and TRBJ2-6, is DVKVTQSSRYLVKRTGEKVFLECVQDMDHENMFWYRQDPGLGLRLIYFSYDVKMKEKGDIPEGYSVSREKKERFSLILESASTNQTSMYLCASSLSLSGANVLTFGAGSRLTVL.